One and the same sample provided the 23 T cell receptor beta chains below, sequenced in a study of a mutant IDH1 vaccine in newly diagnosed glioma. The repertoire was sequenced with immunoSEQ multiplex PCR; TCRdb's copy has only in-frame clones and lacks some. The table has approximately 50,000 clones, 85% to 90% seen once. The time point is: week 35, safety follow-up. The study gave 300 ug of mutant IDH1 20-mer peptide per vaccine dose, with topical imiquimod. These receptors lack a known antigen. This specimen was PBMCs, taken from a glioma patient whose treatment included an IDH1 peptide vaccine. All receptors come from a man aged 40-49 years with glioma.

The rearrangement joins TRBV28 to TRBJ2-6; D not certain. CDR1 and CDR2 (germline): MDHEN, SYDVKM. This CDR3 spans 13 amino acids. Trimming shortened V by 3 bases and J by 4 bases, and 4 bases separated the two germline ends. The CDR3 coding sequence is TGTGCCAGCAGTTTGCGAGGGGCCAACGTCCTGACTTTC. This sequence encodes CASSLRGANVLTF.

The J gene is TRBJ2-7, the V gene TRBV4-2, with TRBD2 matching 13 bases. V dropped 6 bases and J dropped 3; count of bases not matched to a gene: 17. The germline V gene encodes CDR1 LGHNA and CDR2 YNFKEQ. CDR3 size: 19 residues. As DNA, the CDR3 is TGTGCCAGCAGTTCCTCTTCCGGGACTAGCGGGAATCACCACTACGAGCAGTACTTC. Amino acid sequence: CASSSSSGTSGNHHYEQYF.

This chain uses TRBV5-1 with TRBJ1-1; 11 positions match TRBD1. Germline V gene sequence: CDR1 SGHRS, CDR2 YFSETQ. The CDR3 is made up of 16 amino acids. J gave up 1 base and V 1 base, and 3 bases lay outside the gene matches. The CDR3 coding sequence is TGCGCCAGCAGCTTGAGTGGACAGGGGGCGAACACTGAAGCTTTCTTT. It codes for CASSLSGQGANTEAFF. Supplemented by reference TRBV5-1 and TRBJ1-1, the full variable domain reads KAGVTQTPRYLIKTRGQQVTLSCSPISGHRSVSWYQQTPGQGLQFLFEYFSETQRNKGNFPGRFSGRQFSNSRSEMNVSTLELGDSALYLCASSLSGQGANTEAFFGQGTRLTVV.

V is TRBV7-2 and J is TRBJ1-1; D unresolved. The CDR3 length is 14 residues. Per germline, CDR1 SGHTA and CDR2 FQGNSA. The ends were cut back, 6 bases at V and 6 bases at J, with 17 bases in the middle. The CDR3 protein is CASRRTALLAEAFF. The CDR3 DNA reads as TGTGCCAGCAGGAGGACGGCTCTATTGGCTGAAGCTTTCTTT.

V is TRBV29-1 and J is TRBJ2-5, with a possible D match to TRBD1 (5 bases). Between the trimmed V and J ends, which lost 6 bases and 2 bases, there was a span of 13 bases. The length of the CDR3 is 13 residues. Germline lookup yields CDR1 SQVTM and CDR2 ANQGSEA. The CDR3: CSVDPGYQETQYF. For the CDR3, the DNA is TGCAGCGTAGACCCAGGGTATCAAGAGACCCAGTACTTC.

The CDR3 nucleotides read TGTGCCAGCAAGAACACCGGGGAGCTGTTTTTT. This translates into CASKNTGELFF. The chain combines TRBV25-1 with TRBJ2-2; D is undetermined. CDR3 length: 11 amino acids. Per germline, CDR1 MGHDK and CDR2 SYGVNS. V was shortened by 7 bases and J by 1 base, with 1 base between the two germline ends.

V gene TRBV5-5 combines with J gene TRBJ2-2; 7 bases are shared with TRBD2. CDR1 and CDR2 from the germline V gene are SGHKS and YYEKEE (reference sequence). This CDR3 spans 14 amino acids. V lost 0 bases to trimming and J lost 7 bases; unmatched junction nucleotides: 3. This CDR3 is CASSLGEGFGELFF. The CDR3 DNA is TGTGCCAGCAGCTTGGGGGAGGGGTTCGGGGAGCTGTTTTTT.

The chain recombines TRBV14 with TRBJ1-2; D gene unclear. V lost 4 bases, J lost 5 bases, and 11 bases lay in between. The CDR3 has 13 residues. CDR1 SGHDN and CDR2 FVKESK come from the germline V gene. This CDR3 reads CASSPDPSYGYTF. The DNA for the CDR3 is TGTGCCAGCAGCCCCGACCCTAGTTATGGCTACACCTTC.

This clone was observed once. CDR3 sequence (DNA): TGTGCCAGCAGCGTAAAAGCGGGATTAGGGGTGCAGTACTTC. Protein: CASSVKAGLGVQYF. The chain employs TRBV9 and TRBJ2-7; 7 nucleotides match TRBD2. The germline CDR1 and CDR2 sequences are SGDLS and YYNGEE. The CDR3 consists of 14 residues. V lost 1 base, J lost 9 bases, and 10 bases stayed unmatched.

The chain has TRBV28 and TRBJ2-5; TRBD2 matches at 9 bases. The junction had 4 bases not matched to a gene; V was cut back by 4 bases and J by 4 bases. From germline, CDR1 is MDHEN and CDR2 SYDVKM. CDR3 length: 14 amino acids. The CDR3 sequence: CASSYGGRGETQYF. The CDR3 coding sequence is TGTGCCAGCAGTTATGGCGGGAGGGGAGAGACCCAGTACTTC.

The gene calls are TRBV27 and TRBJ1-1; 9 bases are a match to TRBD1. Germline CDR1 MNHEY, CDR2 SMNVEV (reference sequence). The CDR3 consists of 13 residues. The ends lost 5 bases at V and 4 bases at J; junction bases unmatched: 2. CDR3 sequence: CASSQQGATEAFF. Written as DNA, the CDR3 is TGTGCCAGCAGTCAACAGGGGGCCACTGAAGCTTTCTTT.

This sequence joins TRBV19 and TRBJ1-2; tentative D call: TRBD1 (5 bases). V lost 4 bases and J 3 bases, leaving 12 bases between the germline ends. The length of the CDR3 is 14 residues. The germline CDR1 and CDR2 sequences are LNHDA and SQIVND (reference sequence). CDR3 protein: CASSTSEGYYGYTF. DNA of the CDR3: TGTGCCAGTAGTACCAGCGAGGGGTACTATGGCTACACCTTC. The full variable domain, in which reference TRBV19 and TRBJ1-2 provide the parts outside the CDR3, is DGGITQSPKYLFRKEGQNVTLSCEQNLNHDAMYWYRQDPGQGLRLIYYSQIVNDFQKGDIAEGYSVSREKKESFPLTVTSAQKNPTAFYLCASSTSEGYYGYTFGSGTRLTVV.

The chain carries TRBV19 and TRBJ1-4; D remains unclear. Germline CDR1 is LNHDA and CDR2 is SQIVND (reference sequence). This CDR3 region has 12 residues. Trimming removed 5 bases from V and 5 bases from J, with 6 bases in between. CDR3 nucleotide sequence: TGTGCCAGTAGTTCAGGAAATGAAAAACTGTTTTTT. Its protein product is CASSSGNEKLFF.

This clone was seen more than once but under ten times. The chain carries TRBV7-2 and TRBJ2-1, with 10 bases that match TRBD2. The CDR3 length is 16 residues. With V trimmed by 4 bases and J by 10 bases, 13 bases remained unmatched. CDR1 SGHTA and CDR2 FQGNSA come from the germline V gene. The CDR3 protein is CASSSRVASGSREQFF. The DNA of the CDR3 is TGTGCCAGCAGCTCAAGGGTGGCTAGCGGGAGCCGGGAGCAGTTCTTC. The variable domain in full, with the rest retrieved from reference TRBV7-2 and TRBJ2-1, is GAGVSQSPSNKVTEKGKDVELRCDPISGHTALYWYRQSLGQGLEFLIYFQGNSAPDKSGLPSDRFSAERTGGSVSTLTIQRTQQEDSAVYLCASSSRVASGSREQFFGPGTRLTVL.

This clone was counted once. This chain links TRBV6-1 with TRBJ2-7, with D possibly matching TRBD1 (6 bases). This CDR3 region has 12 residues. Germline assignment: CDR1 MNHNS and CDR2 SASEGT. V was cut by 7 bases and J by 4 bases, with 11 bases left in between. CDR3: CASTWTAYEQYF. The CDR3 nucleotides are TGTGCCAGCACCTGGACAGCTTACGAGCAGTACTTC.

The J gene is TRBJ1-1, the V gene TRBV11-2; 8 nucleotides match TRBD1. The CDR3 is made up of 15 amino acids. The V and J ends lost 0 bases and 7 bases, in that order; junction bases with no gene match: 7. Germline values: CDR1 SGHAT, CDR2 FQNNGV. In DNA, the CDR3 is TGTGCCAGCAGCTTAGAGTCACAGGGGGTACTTGAAGCTTTCTTT. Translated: CASSLESQGVLEAFF.

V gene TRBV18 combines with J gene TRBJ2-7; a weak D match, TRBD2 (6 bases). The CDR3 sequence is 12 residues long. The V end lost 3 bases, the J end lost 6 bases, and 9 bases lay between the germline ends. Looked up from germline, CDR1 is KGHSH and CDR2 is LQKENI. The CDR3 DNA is TGTGCCAGCTCACCCCGGGGGAGCGAGCAGTACTTC. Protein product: CASSPRGSEQYF.

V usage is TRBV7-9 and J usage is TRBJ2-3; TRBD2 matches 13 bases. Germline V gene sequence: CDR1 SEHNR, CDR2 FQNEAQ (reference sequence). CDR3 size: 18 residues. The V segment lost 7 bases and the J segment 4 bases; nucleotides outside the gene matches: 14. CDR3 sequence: CASKPGLAGSGLADTQYF. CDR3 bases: TGTGCCAGCAAACCGGGACTAGCGGGGAGTGGCTTAGCAGATACGCAGTATTTT.

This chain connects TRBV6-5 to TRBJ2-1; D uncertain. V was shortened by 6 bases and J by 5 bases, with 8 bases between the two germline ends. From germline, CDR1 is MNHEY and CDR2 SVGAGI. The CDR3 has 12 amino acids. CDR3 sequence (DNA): TGTGCCAGCAGCGGGCAAAACAATGAGCAGTTCTTC. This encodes CASSGQNNEQFF.

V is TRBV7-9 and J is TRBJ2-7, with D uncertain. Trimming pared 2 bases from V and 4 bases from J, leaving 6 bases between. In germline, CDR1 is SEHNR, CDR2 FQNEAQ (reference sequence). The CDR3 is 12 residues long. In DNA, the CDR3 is TGTGCCAGCAGCTTACAAGCGTACGAGCAGTACTTC. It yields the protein CASSLQAYEQYF.

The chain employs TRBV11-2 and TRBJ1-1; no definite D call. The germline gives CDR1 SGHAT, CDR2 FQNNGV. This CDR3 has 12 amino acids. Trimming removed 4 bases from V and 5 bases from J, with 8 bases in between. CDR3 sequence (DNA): TGTGCCAGCAGCTCCCGGAGGACTGAAGCTTTCTTT. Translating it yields CASSSRRTEAFF.

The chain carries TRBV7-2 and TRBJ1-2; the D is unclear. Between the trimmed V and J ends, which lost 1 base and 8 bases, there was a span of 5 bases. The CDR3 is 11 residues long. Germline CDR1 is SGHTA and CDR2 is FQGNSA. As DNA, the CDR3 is TGTGCCAGCAGCTTAGTCGGCGGCTACACCTTC. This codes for CASSLVGGYTF.

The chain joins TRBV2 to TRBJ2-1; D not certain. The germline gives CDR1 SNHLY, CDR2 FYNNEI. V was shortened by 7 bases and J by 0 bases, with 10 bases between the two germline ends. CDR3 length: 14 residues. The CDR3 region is CASMAWRSYNEQFF. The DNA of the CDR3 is TGTGCCAGCATGGCCTGGCGCTCCTACAATGAGCAGTTCTTC.